This TCR beta chain was profiled in a study of T cell changes during pregnancy in multiple sclerosis. The assay was immunoSEQ multiplex PCR, and TCRdb's table has in-frame clones only and misses some. The sample yields 30,000 to 40,000 clones, approximately 94% seen once. The sequence was obtained from a female donor with multiple sclerosis, enrolled in a pregnancy study. The sample was CD4+ T cells from peripheral blood mononuclear cells, taken in the second trimester of pregnancy.

This CDR3 is CASSTLTSSNEQFF. The CDR3 region has the DNA TGCGCCAGCAGCACCCTTACTAGCAGCAATGAGCAGTTCTTC. V is TRBV5-1 and J is TRBJ2-1; possible D gene TRBD2, 6 bases. Germline-derived CDR1 and CDR2 are SGHRS and YFSETQ. The CDR3 length is 14 residues. V was clipped by 4 bases and J by 6 bases, with 14 bases between them.